This TCR beta chain was observed in a study of shared clonotypes between healthy human individuals. Notes on this clone: Its antigen is not known.

Naive CD8 isolation took CD45RO-negative cells positively selected for CCR7 and excluded terminally differentiated effector memory CD45RA+ cells. The CDR3 is made up of 14 amino acids. Germline lookup yields CDR1 MNHEY and CDR2 SVGAGI. V lost 6 bases and J lost 6; bases outside the gene matches: 7. Whole-study findings and limits: Rarefaction analysis demonstrated incomplete sorted-subset sequencing notwithstanding large depth. Investigators collected only blood, and repertoires in tissues likely differ. Among donors, the sharing of clonotypes was expected to be influenced by sequencing depth.

Some clones are missing from TCRdb's copy, which holds only in-frame ones; the method was immunoSEQ multiplex PCR. The sample includes about 750,000 clones, nearly 95% of them seen just once. Sequences were obtained from naive CD8+ T cells sorted from blood. The chain couples TRBV6-5 to TRBJ2-1; TRBD2 agrees at 8 bases. This receptor was taken from a young man in good health. Here the CDR3 reads CASRLPTSGNEQFF. In DNA form, the CDR3 reads TGTGCCAGCAGATTACCCACTAGCGGCAATGAGCAGTTCTTC.